These 10 T cell receptor beta chains originate from one sample sequenced in a study of cytomegalovirus exposure and HLA in healthy donors. The PCR had 60 Vbeta and 13 Jbeta primers. Method: immunoSEQ multiplex PCR; TCRdb's copy keeps in-frame clones and lacks some. The table records tens of thousands of clones, around nine tenths of them present only once. The specimen sequenced was PBMCs. These receptors all come from a man aged 30 to 39 in good health and CMV-seropositive.

Only a few counts were recorded for this clone. The chain is built from TRBV6-6 and TRBJ2-2; 7 positions match TRBD1. This CDR3 has 15 amino acids. The V and J ends lost 6 bases and 1 base, in that order; junction bases with no gene match: 5. Germline V gives CDR1 MNHNY, CDR2 SVGAGI (reference sequence). DNA of the CDR3: TGTGCCAGCAGGGGACAGTTCGGGAACACCGGGGAGCTGTTTTTT. Residues: CASRGQFGNTGELFF.

V gene TRBV28 combines with J gene TRBJ1-2; perhaps TRBD1 as D (6 bases). The CDR3 consists of 14 residues. Trimming stripped 4 bases from V and 3 bases from J, with 12 bases between. Germline V gives CDR1 MDHEN, CDR2 SYDVKM. The CDR3 sequence: CASSSGGDHYGYTF. CDR3 DNA sequence: TGTGCCAGCAGTTCGGGGGGCGATCACTATGGCTACACCTTC.

The rearrangement joins TRBV4-2 to TRBJ1-2; D not certain. CDR1 LGHNA and CDR2 YNFKEQ come from the germline V gene. The CDR3 contains 15 residues. Between the trimmed V and J ends, which lost 0 bases and 3 bases, there was a span of 11 bases. The CDR3 is CASSQEPAGHYGYTF. In DNA, the CDR3 is TGTGCCAGCAGCCAAGAACCCGCGGGTCACTATGGCTACACCTTC.

V is TRBV27 and J is TRBJ2-1; 7 positions match TRBD1. Trimming cost V 4 bases and J 7 bases; bases outside gene matches: 4. This CDR3 has 13 amino acids. Germline loops: CDR1 MNHEY, CDR2 SMNVEV (reference sequence). CDR3 loop: CASSSPTGNEQFF. DNA of the CDR3: TGTGCCAGCAGTTCCCCGACAGGGAATGAGCAGTTCTTC.

This clone has more than one count but fewer than ten. J is TRBJ2-1 and V is TRBV27; no firm D call. CDR3 size: 14 residues. Trimming removed 4 bases at V and 8 bases at J, with 15 bases between. Germline-derived CDR1 and CDR2 are MNHEY and SMNVEV (reference sequence). CDR3 loop: CASSSYREFHEQFF. The CDR3 bases are TGTGCCAGCAGTTCCTACCGCGAGTTCCATGAGCAGTTCTTC.

The chain combines TRBV5-1 with TRBJ2-7; D possibly corresponds to TRBD2 (7 bases). Germline assignment: CDR1 SGHRS and CDR2 YFSETQ. V dropped 4 bases and J dropped 1 base, with 12 bases sitting between them. The CDR3 is 14 amino acids. The CDR3 region has the DNA TGCGCCAGCAGCCCGGGGGGCGGATCCTACGAGCAGTACTTC. Its translation: CASSPGGGSYEQYF.

This clone came up once. This CDR3 reads CASSRQGAITSNQPQHF. In nucleotides, the CDR3 is TGTGCCAGCAGTAGACAGGGGGCTATTACCAGCAATCAGCCCCAGCATTTT. This rearrangement joins TRBV28 to TRBJ1-5; 10 positions agree with TRBD1. Germline-derived CDR1 and CDR2 are MDHEN and SYDVKM. The CDR3 has 17 residues. V dropped 5 bases and J dropped 1; count of bases not matched to a gene: 8.

This clone was observed a handful of times. The CDR3 nucleotides are TGTGCCAGCAGTGTGCAGGTGAACACTGAAGCTTTCTTT. This codes for CASSVQVNTEAFF. This chain uses TRBV6-6 with TRBJ1-1; D is ambiguous. The V gene lost 5 bases and the J gene lost 0 bases, with 7 bases spanning the gap. The CDR3 has 13 amino acids. Germline CDR1 and CDR2: MNHNY and SVGAGI (reference sequence).

The rearrangement links TRBV29-1 to TRBJ1-2; TRBD1 might be the D (5 bases). With 3 bases removed from V and 3 bases from J, the gap between germline ends came to 20 bases. The CDR3 covers 16 residues. Germline loops: CDR1 SQVTM, CDR2 ANQGSEA. CDR3 amino acids: CSVDLGLRGGYYGYTF. The CDR3, as DNA: TGCAGCGTTGATCTAGGCTTGAGGGGAGGGTACTATGGCTACACCTTC.

This clone showed up just a few times. The chain carries TRBV28 and TRBJ2-3; D may be TRBD2 (6 bases). CDR3 size: 14 residues. The germline V and J ends were trimmed by 3 bases and 6 bases, with 13 bases remaining between them. CDR1 and CDR2 from the germline V gene are MDHEN and SYDVKM. CDR3 nucleotide sequence: TGTGCCAGCAGTTTGGAGGGCGCGGGGGATACGCAGTATTTT. This sequence encodes CASSLEGAGDTQYF. The full variable domain, its missing parts supplied by reference TRBV28 and TRBJ2-3, is DVKVTQSSRYLVKRTGEKVFLECVQDMDHENMFWYRQDPGLGLRLIYFSYDVKMKEKGDIPEGYSVSREKKERFSLILESASTNQTSMYLCASSLEGAGDTQYFGPGTRLTVL.